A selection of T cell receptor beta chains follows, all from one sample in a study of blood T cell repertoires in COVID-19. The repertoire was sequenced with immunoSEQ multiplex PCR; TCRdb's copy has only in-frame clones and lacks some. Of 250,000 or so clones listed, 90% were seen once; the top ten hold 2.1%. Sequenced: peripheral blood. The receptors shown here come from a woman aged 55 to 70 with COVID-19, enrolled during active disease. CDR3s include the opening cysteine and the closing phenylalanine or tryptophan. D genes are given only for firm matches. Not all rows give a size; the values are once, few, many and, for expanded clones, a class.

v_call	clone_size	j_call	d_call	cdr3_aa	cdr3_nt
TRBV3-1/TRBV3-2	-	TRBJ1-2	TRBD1	CASSQGPGGGGGYTF	TGTGCCAGCAGCCAAGGGCCAGGGGGCGGTGGGGGCTACACCTTC
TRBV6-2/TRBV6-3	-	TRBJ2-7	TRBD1	CASSYPPPGQGSEQYF	TGTGCCAGCAGTTACCCGCCCCCGGGACAGGGTTCCGAGCAGTACTTC
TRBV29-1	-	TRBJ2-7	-	CSAIRLSPYEQYF	TGCAGCGCTATCAGACTGTCACCCTACGAGCAGTACTTC
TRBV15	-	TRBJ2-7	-	CATSRGRVGYEQYF	TGTGCCACCAGCAGAGGCAGGGTGGGCTACGAGCAGTACTTC
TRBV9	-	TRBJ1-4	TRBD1	CASSVSDRGTFEKLFF	TGTGCCAGCAGCGTATCGGACAGGGGGACTTTCGAAAAACTGTTTTTT
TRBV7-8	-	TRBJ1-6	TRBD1	CASSRDRVRSPLHF	TGTGCCAGCAGCCGGGACAGGGTGCGCTCACCCCTCCACTTT
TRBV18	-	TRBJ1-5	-	CASSQGGDQPQHF	TGTGCCAGCTCCCAGGGCGGGGATCAGCCCCAGCATTTT
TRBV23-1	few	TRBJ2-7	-	CASSLLGVHSYEQYF	TGCGCCAGCAGTCTCTTAGGGGTCCACTCCTACGAGCAGTACTTC
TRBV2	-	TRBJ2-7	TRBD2	CASRTSGGHTYEQYF	TGTGCCAGCAGGACTAGCGGGGGCCATACCTACGAGCAGTACTTC
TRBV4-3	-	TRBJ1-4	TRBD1	CASERAFGTGSEKLFF	TGCGCCAGTGAACGAGCTTTCGGGACAGGTAGTGAAAAACTGTTTTTT
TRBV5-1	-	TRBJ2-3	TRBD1	CASSLAGGQGLTDTQYF	TGCGCCAGCAGCTTGGCCGGCGGACAGGGGCTCACAGATACGCAGTATTTT
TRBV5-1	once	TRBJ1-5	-	CASSPDGGHNQPQHF	TGCGCCAGCAGCCCGGACGGAGGCCACAATCAGCCCCAGCATTTT
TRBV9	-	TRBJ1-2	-	CASSEQGDPYGYTF	TGTGCCAGCAGCGAACAGGGTGACCCCTATGGCTACACCTTC
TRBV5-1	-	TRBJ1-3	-	CASTSGPQGTGNTIYF	TGCGCCAGCACCTCCGGGCCACAGGGAACTGGAAACACCATATATTTT
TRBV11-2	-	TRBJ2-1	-	CASSSSDRSYNEQFF	TGTGCCAGCAGCTCCTCCGACAGGAGTTACAATGAGCAGTTCTTC
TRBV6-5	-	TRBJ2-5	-	CASVFSFQETQYF	TGTGCCAGCGTTTTCAGTTTTCAAGAGACCCAGTACTTC
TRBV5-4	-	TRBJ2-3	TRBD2	CASSLPAGGPTDTQYF	TGTGCCAGCAGCCTTCCTGCGGGGGGGCCCACAGATACGCAGTATTTT
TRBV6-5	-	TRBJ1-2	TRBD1	CASSYPGTGGGYTF	TGTGCCAGCAGTTACCCCGGGACAGGGGGTGGCTACACCTTC
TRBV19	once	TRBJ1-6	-	CASSISGNSPLHF	TGTGCCAGTAGTATTAGCGGAAATTCACCCCTCCACTTT
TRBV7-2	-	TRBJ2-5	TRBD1	CASLRGQGETQYF	TGTGCCAGTCTCAGGGGGCAGGGAGAGACCCAGTACTTC
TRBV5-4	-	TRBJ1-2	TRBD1	CASSRGQTDYGYTF	TGTGCCAGCAGCCGGGGACAGACCGACTATGGCTACACCTTC
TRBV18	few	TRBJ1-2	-	CASSPGVRGAMDGYTF	TGTGCCAGCTCACCGGGGGTCAGGGGTGCAATGGATGGCTACACCTTC
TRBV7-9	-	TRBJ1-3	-	CASSLPVAGNTIYF	TGTGCCAGCAGCTTACCCGTCGCTGGAAACACCATATATTTT
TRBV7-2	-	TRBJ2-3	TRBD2	CASSYDAQGRGGTDTQYF	TGTGCCAGCAGCTACGATGCCCAGGGGCGGGGGGGCACAGATACGCAGTATTTT
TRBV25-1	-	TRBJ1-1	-	CASSELSVNTEAFF	TGTGCCAGCAGTGAACTGTCGGTGAACACTGAAGCTTTCTTT
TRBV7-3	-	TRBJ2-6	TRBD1	CASRRQGASGGANVLTF	TGTGCCAGCAGAAGACAGGGGGCATCGGGTGGGGCCAACGTCCTGACTTTC
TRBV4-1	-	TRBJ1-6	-	CASSQDEGRGSPLHF	TGCGCCAGCAGCCAAGACGAGGGTCGTGGTTCACCCCTCCACTTT
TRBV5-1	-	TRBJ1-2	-	CASSLAFKQGYGYTF	TGCGCCAGCAGCTTGGCTTTTAAGCAGGGCTATGGCTACACCTTC
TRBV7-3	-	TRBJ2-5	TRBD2	CASSLNGATSGGRETQYF	TGTGCCAGCAGCTTAAACGGGGCGACTAGCGGGGGCCGAGAGACCCAGTACTTC
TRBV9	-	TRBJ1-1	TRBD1	CASSVAPGQGWTEAFF	TGTGCCAGCAGCGTGGCACCGGGACAGGGATGGACTGAAGCTTTCTTT
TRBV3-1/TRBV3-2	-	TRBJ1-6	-	CASSQESAGVSPLHF	TGTGCCAGCAGCCAAGAATCTGCAGGGGTCTCACCCCTCCACTTT
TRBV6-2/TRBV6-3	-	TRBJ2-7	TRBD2	CASSKGLAGNYEQYF	TGTGCCAGCAGTAAAGGACTAGCGGGGAACTACGAGCAGTACTTC
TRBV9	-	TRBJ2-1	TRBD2	CASSRGLARPSYNEQFF	TGTGCCAGCAGCAGGGGACTAGCGAGACCTTCATACAATGAGCAGTTCTTC
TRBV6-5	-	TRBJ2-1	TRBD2	CASMVGGGINEQFF	TGTGCCAGCATGGTTGGGGGGGGGATAAATGAGCAGTTCTTC